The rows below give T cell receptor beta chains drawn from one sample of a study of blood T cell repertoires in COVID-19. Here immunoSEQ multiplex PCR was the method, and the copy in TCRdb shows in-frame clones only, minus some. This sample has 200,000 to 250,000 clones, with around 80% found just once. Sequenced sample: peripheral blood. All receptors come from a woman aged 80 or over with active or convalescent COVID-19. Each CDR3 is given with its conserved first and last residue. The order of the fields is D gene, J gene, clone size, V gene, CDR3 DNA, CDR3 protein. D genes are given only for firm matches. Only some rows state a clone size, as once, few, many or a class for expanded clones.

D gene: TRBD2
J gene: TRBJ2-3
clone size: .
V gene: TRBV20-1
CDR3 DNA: TGCAGTGCTAGTTCATCCCGGGCGGGAGGGTTGGATACGCAGTATTTT
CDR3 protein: CSASSSRAGGLDTQYF

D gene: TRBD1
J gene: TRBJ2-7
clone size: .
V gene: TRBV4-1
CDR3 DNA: TGCGCCAGCAGCCCGACCGGGACAGGGGCCTACGAGCAGTACTTC
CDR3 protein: CASSPTGTGAYEQYF

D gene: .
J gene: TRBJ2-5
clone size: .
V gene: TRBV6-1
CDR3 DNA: TGTGCCAGCAGTGAAGCTGGAGGGAAGGGGACCCAGTACTTC
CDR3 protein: CASSEAGGKGTQYF

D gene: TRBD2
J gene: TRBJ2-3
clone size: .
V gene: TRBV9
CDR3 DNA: TGTGCCAGCAGCGCTAGCGGGGGGGCCCCAGATACGCAGTATTTT
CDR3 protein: CASSASGGAPDTQYF

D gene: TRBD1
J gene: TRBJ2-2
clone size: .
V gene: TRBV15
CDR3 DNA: TGTGCCACCAGCAGAGACAACAGGGGTCCGACCGGGGAGCTGTTTTTT
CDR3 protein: CATSRDNRGPTGELFF

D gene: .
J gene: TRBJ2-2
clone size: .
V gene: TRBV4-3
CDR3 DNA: TGCGCCAGCAGCCAAGAATTAGTAAGGACTCTGAACACCGGGGAGCTGTTTTTT
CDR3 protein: CASSQELVRTLNTGELFF

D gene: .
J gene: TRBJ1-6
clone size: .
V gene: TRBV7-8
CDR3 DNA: TGTGCCAGCAGCGATCTCATCGGGGATTATAATTCACCCCTCCACTTT
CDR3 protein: CASSDLIGDYNSPLHF

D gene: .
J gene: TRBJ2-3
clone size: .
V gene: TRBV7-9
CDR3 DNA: TGTGCCAGCAGCCTAACAGGGTCAAAAGGAACAGATACGCAGTATTTT
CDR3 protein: CASSLTGSKGTDTQYF

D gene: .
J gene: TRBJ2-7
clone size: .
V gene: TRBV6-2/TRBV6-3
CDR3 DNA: TGTGCCAGCAGCCCCCAGGGGGGAATCTACGAGCAGTACTTC
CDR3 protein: CASSPQGGIYEQYF

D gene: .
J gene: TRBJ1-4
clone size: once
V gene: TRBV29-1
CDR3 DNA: TGCAGCGTTGTGTACAGGACGGAAAAACTGTTTTTT
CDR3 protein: CSVVYRTEKLFF

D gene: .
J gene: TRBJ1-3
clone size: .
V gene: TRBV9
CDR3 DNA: TGTGCCAGCAGCGTATGGCCGACACTGGGGAGCTCTGGAAACACCATATATTTT
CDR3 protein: CASSVWPTLGSSGNTIYF

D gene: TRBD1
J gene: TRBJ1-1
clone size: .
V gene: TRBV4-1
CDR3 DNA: TGCGCCAGCAGCCTAGCTAGGGGACAGTATACTGAAGCTTTCTTT
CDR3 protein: CASSLARGQYTEAFF